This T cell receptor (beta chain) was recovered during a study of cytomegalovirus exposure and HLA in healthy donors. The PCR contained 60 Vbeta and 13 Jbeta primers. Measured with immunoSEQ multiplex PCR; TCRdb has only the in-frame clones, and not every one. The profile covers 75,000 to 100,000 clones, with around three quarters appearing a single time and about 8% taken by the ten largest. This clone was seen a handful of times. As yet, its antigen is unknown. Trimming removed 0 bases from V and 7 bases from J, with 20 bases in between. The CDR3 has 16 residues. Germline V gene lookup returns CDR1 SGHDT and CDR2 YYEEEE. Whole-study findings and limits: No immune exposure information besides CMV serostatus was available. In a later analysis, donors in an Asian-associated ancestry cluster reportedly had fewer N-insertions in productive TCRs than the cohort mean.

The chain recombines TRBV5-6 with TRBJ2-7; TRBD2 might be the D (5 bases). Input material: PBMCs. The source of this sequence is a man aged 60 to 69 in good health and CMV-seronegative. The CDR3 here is CASSLAARVGRVEQYF. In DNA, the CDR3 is TGTGCCAGCAGCTTGGCAGCGAGGGTTGGGCGGGTGGAGCAGTACTTC.